Following are 19 T cell receptor beta chains from one sample sequenced in a study of blood T cell repertoires in COVID-19 (dated by TCRdb to between 2020 and 2021). The library was generated by the immunoSEQ multiplex PCR assay. Drawn from immuneACCESS, this table holds only the in-frame rearrangements with V and J called that TCRdb kept. Clones are partly lost; checked studies trace under half to an unresolved V gene and leave the rest unexplained. Recorded for this sample are 220,000 or so clones; approximately 85% of them occurred a single time. The ten largest make up around 8% of the sample. Sequencing used peripheral blood. These receptors were collected from a woman of 80 years or more with COVID-19, enrolled during active disease.

This clone came up once. A read error may produce the germline difference seen at one junction end. The chain couples TRBV7-9 to TRBJ1-2; the D is unclear. The germline CDR1 and CDR2 sequences are SEHNR and FQNEAQ (reference sequence). This CDR3 spans 12 amino acids. The CDR3 sequence is CASSTPNFGYTF. The CDR3 DNA is TGTGCCAGCAGCACCCCCAACTTTGGCTACACCTTC.

The rearrangement links TRBV5-1 to TRBJ2-3; a possible D gene is TRBD1 (5 bases). Germline loops: CDR1 SGHRS, CDR2 YFSETQ. The CDR3 runs to 14 residues. The V end was cut by 4 bases, the J end by 2 bases, with 11 bases between. CDR3 bases: TGCGCCAGCAGCGCGGACACAAACACAGATACGCAGTATTTT. Translation gives CASSADTNTDTQYF.

This clone was found a few times. The J gene is TRBJ1-1, the V gene TRBV6-5, with TRBD1 as a possible D gene (6 bases). This CDR3 is 14 amino acids long. Between the trimmed V and J ends, which lost 6 bases and 1 base, there was a span of 12 bases. The germline V gene has CDR1 MNHEY and CDR2 SVGAGI. The CDR3: CASRFRGANTEAFF. CDR3 nucleotides: TGTGCCAGCAGGTTCAGGGGCGCGAACACTGAAGCTTTCTTT.

V usage is TRBV24-1 and J usage is TRBJ2-5; 12 bases are shared with TRBD1. Germline CDR1 is KGHDR and CDR2 is SFDVKD. This CDR3 contains 16 residues. V gave up 4 bases and J gave up 4 bases; unmatched junction bases: 6. CDR3 loop: CATSERGTGGRETQYF. The CDR3 coding sequence is TGTGCCACCAGTGAGCGTGGGACAGGGGGCAGAGAGACCCAGTACTTC.

This chain connects TRBV19 to TRBJ1-6, with TRBD1 as a possible D gene (5 bases). The CDR3 is 14 amino acids. V was clipped by 3 bases and J by 9 bases, with 12 bases between them. The germline CDR1 and CDR2 sequences are LNHDA and SQIVND (reference sequence). Here the CDR3 DNA reads TGTGCCAGTAGTATTCAGGGTACGGGTTCACCCCTCCACTTT. Its translation is CASSIQGTGSPLHF. The complete variable domain, with remaining parts taken from reference TRBV19 and TRBJ1-6, reads DGGITQSPKYLFRKEGQNVTLSCEQNLNHDAMYWYRQDPGQGLRLIYYSQIVNDFQKGDIAEGYSVSREKKESFPLTVTSAQKNPTAFYLCASSIQGTGSPLHFGNGTRLTVT.

This clone showed up just once. V and J are TRBV2 and TRBJ2-3; possible D gene TRBD1, 5 bases. V gave up 7 bases and J gave up 1 base, with 15 bases separating them. This CDR3 region has 15 residues. Germline V gene sequence: CDR1 SNHLY, CDR2 FYNNEI. CDR3 nucleotide sequence: TGTGCCAGCACTACAAGGACACGTGGCACAGATACGCAGTATTTT. Amino acids: CASTTRTRGTDTQYF. The full variable domain, its missing parts supplied by reference TRBV2 and TRBJ2-3, is EPEVTQTPSHQVTQMGQEVILRCVPISNHLYFYWYRQILGQKVEFLVSFYNNEISEKSEIFDDQFSVERPDGSNFTLKIRSTKLEDSAMYFCASTTRTRGTDTQYFGPGTRLTVL.

This chain joins TRBV27 and TRBJ1-5; maybe TRBD1 (5 bases). V gave up 6 bases and J gave up 0 bases, with 12 bases separating them. The germline CDR1 and CDR2 sequences are MNHEY and SMNVEV (reference sequence). There are 15 residues in the CDR3. CDR3 amino acids: CASRRQPNSNQPQHF. In DNA form, the CDR3 reads TGTGCCAGCAGGAGACAGCCAAATAGCAATCAGCCCCAGCATTTT.

The chain is built from TRBV24-1 and TRBJ2-6; no clear D. Germline V gene lookup returns CDR1 KGHDR and CDR2 SFDVKD. V was pared by 2 bases and J by 0 bases, with 7 bases between. The CDR3 spans 16 residues. The CDR3 region is CATSDYTGSGANVLTF. As DNA, the CDR3 is TGTGCCACCAGTGATTATACGGGCTCTGGGGCCAACGTCCTGACTTTC.

This clone was observed once. The CDR3 DNA reads TGTGCCAGCAACCTACGGGACAGTTATAATTCACCCCTCCACTTT. Translated: CASNLRDSYNSPLHF. The J gene is TRBJ1-6, the V gene TRBV5-6; 7 bases align to TRBD1. Per the germline V gene, CDR1 is SGHDT and CDR2 is YYEEEE. The CDR3 has 15 residues. The J segment lost 4 bases and the V segment lost 6 bases, leaving 7 bases of the junction unmatched.

The CDR3 here is CASSPVTGGSTDTQYF. As DNA, the CDR3 is TGTGCCAGCAGCCCCGTTACCGGAGGTAGCACAGATACGCAGTATTTT. The chain carries TRBV9 and TRBJ2-3; D is possibly TRBD2 (5 bases). The CDR3 contains 16 residues. The V gene's germline CDR1 is SGDLS and CDR2 YYNGEE. The V gene lost 4 bases and the J gene lost 0 bases, with 15 bases spanning the gap.

The chain uses TRBV5-4 and TRBJ2-2; 8 bases fit TRBD2. Germline V gene sequence: CDR1 SGHNT, CDR2 YYREEE (reference sequence). V shed 1 base and J 5 bases; nucleotides not matched to a gene: 13. CDR3 size: 18 residues. The CDR3 loop is CASSLLGRGGRATGELFF. The CDR3 coding sequence is TGTGCCAGCAGCTTGCTGGGTCGGGGGGGCCGAGCTACCGGGGAGCTGTTTTTT.

The CDR3 loop is CASTRGDTQYF. The CDR3, as DNA: TGTGCCAGCACCCGCGGGGATACGCAGTATTTT. The chain couples TRBV11-2 to TRBJ2-3, with D perhaps matching TRBD2 (5 bases). The CDR3 loop spans 11 amino acids. V was pared by 7 bases and J by 6 bases, with 8 bases between. Per the germline V gene, CDR1 is SGHAT and CDR2 is FQNNGV.

This clone occurred once. It is likely a read error, because the conserved phenylalanine at the end of the CDR3 is missing. The limits of the CDR3 on the DNA are not certain, so only TCRdb's listed CDR3 is given. The rearrangement uses TRBV7-9 and TRBJ1-2; the table's TRBD1 call for D was not verified on the DNA. The CDR3 sequence runs 11 residues, both termini included. The germline V gene encodes CDR1 SEHNR and CDR2 FQNEAQ (reference sequence). The CDR3 spells CASSPGQDRVL.

The chain links TRBV4-1 to TRBJ1-2; TRBD1 matches at 9 bases. Per germline, CDR1 MGHRA and CDR2 YSYEKL. This CDR3 is built from 19 residues. J lost 4 bases, V lost 1 base, and 16 bases had no gene match. The CDR3 nucleotides read TGCGCCAGCAGCCAAGTCCCGGGACAGGGAGCCGGGACGTCCTATGGCTACACCTTC. Its translation: CASSQVPGQGAGTSYGYTF.

The CDR3 nucleotides read TGTGCCAGCTCACCACAACTAGCGGGAGTGGGGGACCAAGAGACCCAGTACTTC. Its translation is CASSPQLAGVGDQETQYF. This chain connects TRBV18 to TRBJ2-5; TRBD2 matches 11 bases. This CDR3 is built from 18 residues. J gave up 0 bases and V 1 base, and 7 bases lay outside the gene matches. CDR1 KGHSH and CDR2 LQKENI come from the germline V gene. Filled out from reference TRBV18 and TRBJ2-5, the complete variable domain reads NAGVMQNPRHLVRRRGQEARLRCSPMKGHSHVYWYRQLPEEGLKFMVYLQKENIIDESGMPKERFSAEFPKEGPSILRIQQVVRGDSAAYFCASSPQLAGVGDQETQYFGPGTRLLVL.

The chain links TRBV30 to TRBJ1-6, with D perhaps TRBD1 (5 bases). This CDR3 spans 16 amino acids. Per germline, CDR1 GTSNPN and CDR2 SVGIG (reference sequence). V shed 8 bases and J shed 5 bases, with 22 bases lying between them. CDR3 amino acids: CAGLLGPGLNNSPLHF. Here the CDR3 DNA reads TGTGCCGGATTATTAGGCCCGGGACTTAATAATTCACCCCTCCACTTT.

Concerning this clone: A junction boundary mismatches the germline segment, possibly from a read error. The rearrangement uses TRBV7-7 and TRBJ2-5; 7 bases map to TRBD1. The CDR3 runs 14 residues. From germline, CDR1 is SSHAT and CDR2 FNYEAQ (reference sequence). CDR3 coding DNA: TGTGCTAGCAGCTCGACAGGGTTTGGAGAGACCCAGTACTTC. It yields the protein CASSSTGFGETQYF. Full variable domain (rest looked up from reference TRBV7-7 and TRBJ2-5): GAGVSQSPRYKVTKRGQDVTLRCDPISSHATLYWYQQALGQGPEFLTYFNYEAQPDKSGLPSDRFSAERPEGSISTLTIQRTEQRDSAMYRCASSSTGFGETQYFGPGTRLLVL.

This rearrangement joins TRBV2 to TRBJ1-1, with 7 bases matching TRBD1. The CDR3 extends over 15 amino acids. In germline, CDR1 is SNHLY, CDR2 FYNNEI. The V and J ends lost 6 bases and 5 bases, in that order; junction bases with no gene match: 12. Here the CDR3 DNA reads TGTGCCAGCAGCGAAAGGGGGGCAGGGGGTACTGAAGCTTTCTTT. Its protein product is CASSERGAGGTEAFF.

The chain joins TRBV5-1 to TRBJ1-1; D may be TRBD1 (6 bases). Germline assignment: CDR1 SGHRS and CDR2 YFSETQ. This CDR3 is built from 14 residues. V was clipped by 3 bases and J by 1 base, with 10 bases between them. CDR3 protein: CASSSGHPNTEAFF. CDR3 sequence (DNA): TGCGCCAGCAGCTCGGGACACCCGAACACTGAAGCTTTCTTT.